This T cell receptor (beta chain) was sequenced for a study of OX40 agonist ivuxolimab in advanced cancers. The assay was immunoSEQ multiplex PCR, and TCRdb's table has in-frame clones only and misses some. The repertoire holds roughly 34,000 clones, with over 80% as singletons. The germline V and J ends were trimmed by 1 base and 5 bases, with 14 bases remaining between them. The CDR3 is made up of 15 amino acids. The germline V gene encodes CDR1 MNHNS and CDR2 SASEGT. This material consisted of CD4+ or CD8+ T cells sorted from blood, taken in a trial of the OX40 agonist ivuxolimab. The chain joins TRBV6-1 to TRBJ1-1; D not certain. The sequence derives from an adult with an advanced solid tumor such as melanoma, head and neck, liver or kidney cancer. The CDR3 region has the DNA TGTGCCAGCAGTGAAGTCCGGGGAAGGAGGACTGAAGCTTTCTTT. Its protein is CASSEVRGRRTEAFF.